The sequence of this T cell receptor beta chain was determined in a study of human T cells and chemical hapten exposure. General observations from the study: Patch test score rose with PT1 expanded TCR count, significant at thresholds 8, 16 and 32, not 4. Relative to controls, expanded TCRs formed significantly more large CDR3 similarity clusters.

This clonotype has only a few counts. Its antigen is unidentified. Time point here: patch test 1, 2 weeks after DPC sensitization. Indicated treatment: therapeutic diphenylcyclopropenone sensitization with weekly scalp DPC. Total RNA came from unfractionated whole blood. The library put unique molecular identifiers onto individual cDNA molecules. Under the authors' procedure: TCR counts had a median of approximately 87,000 per sample and spanned roughly 23,224 to 750,000. Each CDR3 protein is one row after TCRdb ran MiXCR on the RACE reads. These V and J calls rely on TCRdb rather than the paper's analysis. The repertoire consists of tens of thousands of distinct CDR3 sequences, with around 6.8% occurring once and the leading ten covering roughly 9.2%. This clonotype originated in a woman aged 25 to 45 with alopecia areata. Some clones in this sample may be carry-over from other donors' samples. Here the sequenced sample was whole blood, taken in connection with sensitization to the hapten diphenylcyclopropenone (DPC).

The CDR3 region is CASSPRTESFTDTQYF. The CDR3, as DNA: TGCGCCAGCAGCCCCCGGACAGAATCCTTCACAGATACGCAGTATTTT. The genes are TRBV5-1 and TRBJ2-3; possibly TRBD1 for D (6 bases). Per germline, CDR1 SGHRS and CDR2 YFSETQ. The CDR3 sequence is 16 residues long. With 4 bases removed from V and 2 bases from J, the gap between germline ends came to 17 bases.